This T cell receptor (beta chain) is from a study of cytomegalovirus exposure and HLA in healthy donors. Study-wide results and caveats: Researchers counted roughly 150 TCR beta chains as cytomegalovirus-associated. Rarity held for most TCR sequences, but there were some public TCRs that occurred in many donors.

The PCR had 60 Vbeta and 13 Jbeta primers. This table comes from immunoSEQ multiplex PCR, and its TCRdb copy is limited to in-frame clones, with some not included. Among around 90,000 clones listed, 85% were seen once. About this clone: Its antigen is still unknown.

Germline V CDR1 and CDR2: SNHLY, FYNNEI. Trimming pared 9 bases from V and 2 bases from J, leaving 16 bases between. CDR3 size: 14 residues. The chain combines TRBV2 with TRBJ2-5; D gene uncertain. This clonotype was sampled from a man aged 35 to 55 in good health and CMV-seropositive. The sequenced material came from PBMCs. In DNA form, the CDR3 reads TGTGCCAGTCTAGAGGCGGCAGTACAAGAGACCCAGTACTTC. This encodes CASLEAAVQETQYF.